The 10 T cell receptor beta chains reported below all come from one sample, sequenced in a study of graft-versus-host responses after intestinal transplantation. No antigens are known for them. Some clones are missing from TCRdb's copy, which holds only in-frame ones; the method was immunoSEQ multiplex PCR. The sample lists about 88,000 clones, around 93% occurring once. This sample comprised unstimulated CD4+ T cells sorted from spleen or lymph node cells, obtained before transplant. Receptor source: a human donor who was the organ donor for an intestinal transplant.

CDR3 loop: CASSPRDSRGGMNTEAFF. The CDR3 DNA is TGTGCCAGCAGCCCCAGGGACAGCCGTGGGGGAATGAACACTGAAGCTTTCTTT. The chain combines TRBV7-3 with TRBJ1-1; TRBD1 agrees at 7 bases. The CDR3 length is 18 residues. Germline V gives CDR1 SGHTA, CDR2 FQGTGA. J lost 0 bases, V lost 5 bases, and 15 bases had no gene match.

This sequence joins TRBV7-9 and TRBJ1-3; D may be TRBD1 (5 bases). Germline CDR1 reads SEHNR; CDR2 reads FQNEAQ (reference sequence). The V end lost 2 bases, the J end lost 0 bases, and 20 bases lay between the germline ends. The CDR3 extends over 19 amino acids. CDR3 loop: CASSLWDGRIDNSGNTIYF. The CDR3 bases are TGTGCCAGCAGCTTATGGGACGGTCGAATCGATAACTCTGGAAACACCATATATTTT.

The chain recombines TRBV11-3 with TRBJ2-5; 8 bases match TRBD2. V shed 1 base and J 5 bases; nucleotides not matched to a gene: 6. From germline, CDR1 is SGHNT and CDR2 YENEEA. There are 15 residues in the CDR3. CDR3 nucleotide sequence: TGTGCCAGCAGCTTAGTAGCGGGGTTCGGCGAGACCCAGTACTTC. Protein: CASSLVAGFGETQYF.

The chain uses TRBV5-1 and TRBJ2-7; the D is unclear. Trimming shortened V by 0 bases and J by 2 bases, and 3 bases separated the two germline ends. Germline CDR1 and CDR2: SGHRS and YFSETQ. The CDR3 totals 12 residues. CDR3 region: CASSLGTYEQYF. CDR3 in DNA: TGCGCCAGCAGCTTGGGGACCTACGAGCAGTACTTC. The full variable domain, rest sourced from reference TRBV5-1 and TRBJ2-7, is KAGVTQTPRYLIKTRGQQVTLSCSPISGHRSVSWYQQTPGQGLQFLFEYFSETQRNKGNFPGRFSGRQFSNSRSEMNVSTLELGDSALYLCASSLGTYEQYFGPGTRLTVT.

The V call is TRBV27, the J call TRBJ2-7; no firm D call. Trimming left V 6 bases short and J 4 bases short, with 22 bases between. The CDR3 is 16 residues long. Per germline, CDR1 MNHEY and CDR2 SMNVEV (reference sequence). As DNA, the CDR3 is TGTGCCAGCAGACCCAACTTCCTAGGGATTGGGTACGAGCAGTACTTC. Its translation is CASRPNFLGIGYEQYF.

The V gene is TRBV6-1, the J gene TRBJ1-4; D gene unclear. This CDR3 has 10 amino acids. CDR1 MNHNS and CDR2 SASEGT come from the germline V gene. V lost 7 bases and J lost 11, with 8 bases in between. The CDR3 DNA follows: TGTGCCAGCAAAGAGGCCAAACTGTTTTTT. Amino acids: CASKEAKLFF.

The chain recombines TRBV28 with TRBJ1-2; TRBD1 aligns across 10 bases. The CDR3 sequence is 15 residues long. Looked up from germline, CDR1 is MDHEN and CDR2 is SYDVKM. V lost 4 bases, J lost 6 bases, and 8 bases stayed unmatched. CDR3 residues: CASSSVTGGENGYTF. CDR3 bases: TGTGCCAGCAGTTCCGTGACAGGGGGCGAGAATGGCTACACCTTC.

This chain connects TRBV2 to TRBJ2-7; 7 bases fit TRBD2. This CDR3 comprises 12 residues. CDR1 is SNHLY and CDR2 is FYNNEI in the germline V gene. V shed 5 bases, J shed 3 bases, and the junction held 1 base outside the gene matches. The CDR3: CASSPGGYEQYF. The CDR3 DNA reads TGTGCCAGCAGTCCGGGAGGCTACGAGCAGTACTTC.

The J gene is TRBJ1-1, the V gene TRBV5-1; the D is unclear. Trimming left V 0 bases short and J 10 bases short, with 10 bases between. CDR1 and CDR2 (germline): SGHRS, YFSETQ. The CDR3 spans 12 residues. The CDR3 loop is CASSLDRSGAFF. DNA for the CDR3: TGCGCCAGCAGCTTGGATAGGTCTGGAGCTTTCTTT.

The DNA for the CDR3 is TGTGCCAGCAGTTTATCCCAGCGGGGGGCGGGCACAGATACGCAGTATTTT. This sequence encodes CASSLSQRGAGTDTQYF. This sequence joins TRBV27 and TRBJ2-3, with 9 nucleotides matching TRBD2. The germline V gene encodes CDR1 MNHEY and CDR2 SMNVEV (reference sequence). The CDR3 consists of 17 residues. J gave up 1 base and V 0 bases, and 5 bases lay outside the gene matches.